Shown below are 2 T cell receptor beta chains from a single sample sequenced in a study of T cell changes during pregnancy in multiple sclerosis. Method: immunoSEQ multiplex PCR; TCRdb's copy keeps in-frame clones and lacks some. The table shows tens of thousands of clones, with about 91% occurring only once. The material was peripheral blood, obtained in the second trimester of pregnancy. Receptors were obtained from a female donor in good health, enrolled as a control in a pregnancy study.

This clone showed up just once. V usage is TRBV2 and J usage is TRBJ1-5; D remains ambiguous. The CDR3 sequence is 15 residues long. Germline lookup yields CDR1 SNHLY and CDR2 FYNNEI. V was pared by 2 bases and J by 8 bases, with 16 bases between. CDR3 coding DNA: TGTGCCAGCAGTGAAACCCCAAGAGGAGGTGAGCCCCAGCATTTT. This codes for CASSETPRGGEPQHF.

The chain employs TRBV28 and TRBJ2-7, with D uncertain. Trimming left V 3 bases short and J 1 base short, with 16 bases between. There are 16 residues in the CDR3. Germline V gene lookup returns CDR1 MDHEN and CDR2 SYDVKM. CDR3 sequence: CASSLSWARPSYEQYF. The CDR3, as DNA: TGTGCCAGCAGTTTGAGTTGGGCCCGACCTTCCTACGAGCAGTACTTC.